Detailed here is one T cell receptor (beta chain). Its antigen is currently unknown. The data belong to a study of T cell responses to AZD1222 COVID-19 vaccine. Notes on the study in general: Clonal diversity was possibly underestimated, and the donors were mostly white British, with more females. Baseline seropositives among AZD1222 recipients totaled only five to seven.

The length of the CDR3 is 13 residues. The V end lost 3 bases, the J end lost 4 bases, and 7 bases lay between the germline ends. The germline CDR1 and CDR2 sequences are MDHEN and SYDVKM. This table comes from immunoSEQ multiplex PCR, and its TCRdb copy is limited to in-frame clones, with some not included. Here the sample spans about 130,000 clones, approximately 90% being singletons. Specimen: peripheral blood, collected 28 days after the second AZD1222 dose. J is TRBJ1-3 and V is TRBV28; possibly TRBD1 for D (6 bases). The source is an adult who received the AZD1222 COVID-19 vaccine. The CDR3 here is CASSLGAGNTIYF. The CDR3 DNA reads TGTGCCAGCAGTTTGGGGGCCGGAAACACCATATATTTT.